Shown below are 19 T cell receptor beta chains from a single sample sequenced in a study of blood T cell repertoires in COVID-19. Some clones are missing from TCRdb's copy, which holds only in-frame ones; the method was immunoSEQ multiplex PCR. The profile shows some 200,000 clones, approximately 89% of them singletons. Sequenced input: peripheral blood. The receptors come from a man aged 65 to 79 with acute or convalescent COVID-19.

Concerning this clone: Compared with germline, one end of the junction differs, possibly owing to a read error. The chain joins TRBV24-1 to TRBJ2-5; D might be TRBD1 (6 bases). The CDR3 has 15 residues. Germline CDR1 is KGHDR and CDR2 is SFDVKD. CDR3 nucleotides: TGTGCCGCGGCGCGTACACAGGGTTTCCAAGAGATCCAGTACTTC. Protein: CAAARTQGFQEIQYF.

The V call is TRBV4-1, the J call TRBJ1-1, with TRBD1 matching over 9 bases. The CDR3 loop spans 11 amino acids. CDR1 MGHRA and CDR2 YSYEKL come from the germline V gene. V dropped 4 bases and J dropped 11; count of bases not matched to a gene: 2. CDR3: CASSLGTGAFF. The CDR3 DNA is TGCGCCAGCAGCCTAGGGACAGGGGCTTTCTTT.

V gene TRBV5-6 combines with J gene TRBJ1-3; D is unresolved. The ends were cut back, 0 bases at V and 0 bases at J, with 13 bases in the middle. This CDR3 has 17 residues. CDR1 is SGHDT and CDR2 is YYEEEE in the germline V gene. The CDR3 is CASSLVPSRRSGNTIYF. CDR3 nucleotides: TGTGCCAGCAGCTTGGTTCCCTCGAGGCGCTCTGGAAACACCATATATTTT. Complete variable domain (other parts from reference TRBV5-6 and TRBJ1-3): DAGVTQSPTHLIKTRGQQVTLRCSPKSGHDTVSWYQQALGQGPQFIFQYYEEEERQRGNFPDRFSGHQFPNYSSELNVNALLLGDSALYLCASSLVPSRRSGNTIYFGEGSWLTVV.

In this sample, this clone turned up once. The chain uses TRBV30 and TRBJ1-1, with 11 bases lining up with TRBD1. CDR3 length equals 14 residues. Germline V gives CDR1 GTSNPN, CDR2 SVGIG (reference sequence). With 0 bases clipped from V and 9 bases from J, the junction kept 6 bases outside the gene matches. The CDR3 DNA sequence: TGTGCCTGGAGTGTAGTGTGGGACAGGGGGAAAGCTTTCTTT. It yields the protein CAWSVVWDRGKAFF.

V gene TRBV7-3 combines with J gene TRBJ1-1, with 8 bases lining up with TRBD1. From germline, CDR1 is SGHTA and CDR2 FQGTGA. CDR3 length equals 13 residues. The ends lost 3 bases at V and 4 bases at J; junction bases unmatched: 1. DNA for the CDR3: TGTGCCAGCAGCTTGGGACAGGCCACTGAAGCTTTCTTT. It yields the protein CASSLGQATEAFF.

In its sample, this clone was seen once. V usage is TRBV18 and J usage is TRBJ2-1; tentatively, D is TRBD1 (6 bases). There are 14 residues in the CDR3. V lost 0 bases and J lost 5, with 8 bases in between. Per the germline V gene, CDR1 is KGHSH and CDR2 is LQKENI. CDR3 residues: CASSPPGADNEQFF. As DNA, the CDR3 is TGTGCCAGCTCACCACCGGGGGCGGACAATGAGCAGTTCTTC.

The chain recombines TRBV7-3 with TRBJ2-3, with 8 bases aligning to TRBD2. Germline V gene data show CDR1 as SGHTA and CDR2 as FQGTGA. This CDR3 region has 14 residues. V trimming: 4 bases; J trimming: 8 bases; junction bases outside the gene matches: 8. The CDR3: CASSSGLADATQYF. CDR3 bases: TGTGCCAGCAGCTCAGGACTAGCCGACGCTACGCAGTATTTT.

The rearrangement joins TRBV2 to TRBJ2-2, with TRBD2 identical over 7 bases. The CDR3 loop spans 14 amino acids. The ends lost 7 bases at V and 6 bases at J; junction bases unmatched: 8. Germline values: CDR1 SNHLY, CDR2 FYNNEI. DNA of the CDR3: TGTGCCAGCATTCCAAGCGGGGCGGCCGGGGAGCTGTTTTTT. This encodes CASIPSGAAGELFF. The full variable domain, with the rest looked up from reference TRBV2 and TRBJ2-2, is EPEVTQTPSHQVTQMGQEVILRCVPISNHLYFYWYRQILGQKVEFLVSFYNNEISEKSEIFDDQFSVERPDGSNFTLKIRSTKLEDSAMYFCASIPSGAAGELFFGEGSRLTVL.

The chain links TRBV5-4 to TRBJ2-1; 7 bases agree with TRBD2. The CDR3 extends over 15 amino acids. CDR1 and CDR2 (germline): SGHNT, YYREEE (reference sequence). The J segment lost 8 bases and the V segment lost 4 bases, leaving 12 bases of the junction unmatched. The CDR3 sequence is CASSERVGGDDEQFF. The CDR3 DNA follows: TGTGCCAGCAGCGAACGGGTGGGGGGGGACGATGAGCAGTTCTTC. The full variable domain, its missing parts supplied by reference TRBV5-4 and TRBJ2-1, is ETGVTQSPTHLIKTRGQQVTLRCSSQSGHNTVSWYQQALGQGPQFIFQYYREEENGRGNFPPRFSGLQFPNYSSELNVNALELDDSALYLCASSERVGGDDEQFFGPGTRLTVL.

The chain combines TRBV6-5 with TRBJ2-5; 7 bases agree with TRBD1. CDR3 length: 15 residues. Looked up from germline, CDR1 is MNHEY and CDR2 is SVGAGI. With 5 bases clipped from V and 5 bases from J, the junction kept 11 bases outside the gene matches. The DNA for the CDR3 is TGTGCCAGCAGTCCGGACAGGATTCGGTGGGAGACCCAGTACTTC. This encodes CASSPDRIRWETQYF.

The genes are TRBV18 and TRBJ1-1; D gene unclear. The CDR3 covers 12 residues. V dropped 3 bases and J dropped 7 bases, with 9 bases sitting between them. Germline V lookup: CDR1 KGHSH, CDR2 LQKENI. The CDR3 coding sequence is TGTGCCAGCTCACCTTCGGGAGATGAAGCTTTCTTT. The encoded protein is CASSPSGDEAFF. The variable domain in full, completed from reference TRBV18 and TRBJ1-1, reads NAGVMQNPRHLVRRRGQEARLRCSPMKGHSHVYWYRQLPEEGLKFMVYLQKENIIDESGMPKERFSAEFPKEGPSILRIQQVVRGDSAAYFCASSPSGDEAFFGQGTRLTVV.

The gene calls are TRBV27 and TRBJ1-2; maybe TRBD1 (6 bases). Germline lookup yields CDR1 MNHEY and CDR2 SMNVEV (reference sequence). The CDR3 has 14 residues. The germline V and J ends were trimmed by 0 bases and 3 bases, with 8 bases remaining between them. The CDR3 protein is CASSLSRQDYGYTF. The DNA of the CDR3 is TGTGCCAGCAGTTTATCCCGACAGGACTATGGCTACACCTTC.

V is TRBV5-1 and J is TRBJ1-3; no reliable D call. Germline V gene lookup returns CDR1 SGHRS and CDR2 YFSETQ. The CDR3 has 16 amino acids. Between the trimmed V and J ends, which lost 0 bases and 2 bases, there was a span of 12 bases. Written as DNA, the CDR3 is TGCGCCAGCAGCTTGGCCTACCCCCAGGCTGGAAACACCATATATTTT. Its translation: CASSLAYPQAGNTIYF.

This rearrangement joins TRBV7-2 to TRBJ2-7; TRBD2 matches 7 bases. Unmatched junction bases numbered 4, after V lost 5 bases and J lost 0 bases. Germline assignment: CDR1 SGHTA and CDR2 FQGNSA. CDR3 length equals 14 residues. CDR3 residues: CASSPSGYSYEQYF. CDR3 bases: TGTGCCAGCAGCCCTAGCGGATACTCCTACGAGCAGTACTTC.

The rearrangement links TRBV5-1 to TRBJ2-3, with D possibly being TRBD2 (7 bases). CDR1 and CDR2 from the germline V gene are SGHRS and YFSETQ. V lost 0 bases, J lost 0 bases, and 20 bases lay in between. The CDR3 runs to 19 residues. In DNA form, the CDR3 reads TGCGCCAGCAGCTTGGGCGGGCCGCGGGGGCTACCTAGCACAGATACGCAGTATTTT. Translating it yields CASSLGGPRGLPSTDTQYF.

In DNA, the CDR3 is TGTGCCAGCAGCTCGGGGACAGGGGGTCTCTTCCAAGAGACCCAGTACTTC. Protein product: CASSSGTGGLFQETQYF. The V and J genes are TRBV5-5 and TRBJ2-5; 11 nucleotides line up with TRBD1. J gave up 1 base and V 3 bases, and 8 bases lay outside the gene matches. The CDR3 is 17 residues long. Germline lookup yields CDR1 SGHKS and CDR2 YYEKEE (reference sequence).

This clone was seen only once. The CDR3 reads CASRTTTSGRDNEQFF. The DNA for the CDR3 is TGCGCCAGCAGAACCACTACTAGCGGGAGAGACAATGAGCAGTTCTTC. The chain employs TRBV10-2 and TRBJ2-1, with 11 bases identical to TRBD2. This CDR3 comprises 16 residues. The ends lost 6 bases at V and 5 bases at J; junction bases unmatched: 9. The germline CDR1 and CDR2 sequences are WSHSY and SAAADI.

This clone was observed a handful of times. This rearrangement joins TRBV11-2 to TRBJ2-2; TRBD1 matches 7 bases. Germline V CDR1 and CDR2: SGHAT, FQNNGV. V trimming: 6 bases; J trimming: 4 bases; junction bases outside the gene matches: 5. This CDR3 comprises 14 residues. The chain's CDR3 is CASSQDRLTGELFF. CDR3 nucleotides: TGTGCCAGCAGTCAGGACAGGCTCACCGGGGAGCTGTTTTTT.

The chain employs TRBV5-1 and TRBJ2-2; perhaps TRBD1 as D (6 bases). Germline V CDR1 and CDR2: SGHRS, YFSETQ. This CDR3 is built from 16 residues. The V and J ends lost 0 bases and 3 bases respectively, with 12 bases between them. CDR3 region: CASSLVTGWDTGELFF. The CDR3 nucleotides read TGCGCCAGCAGCTTGGTAACAGGGTGGGACACCGGGGAGCTGTTTTTT. The full variable domain, with the rest looked up from reference TRBV5-1 and TRBJ2-2, is KAGVTQTPRYLIKTRGQQVTLSCSPISGHRSVSWYQQTPGQGLQFLFEYFSETQRNKGNFPGRFSGRQFSNSRSEMNVSTLELGDSALYLCASSLVTGWDTGELFFGEGSRLTVL.